These 20 T cell receptor beta chains originate from one sample sequenced in a study of blood T cell repertoires in COVID-19. The method was immunoSEQ multiplex PCR; TCRdb's version includes in-frame clones alone and lacks a portion of them. The sample has 250,000 to 400,000 clones, 85% seen once; the top ten hold 1.5% to 2%. What was sequenced was PBMCs or T cells enriched from blood (not recorded which). All receptors derive from a woman aged 30 to 39 who had been exposed to COVID-19.

This clone was seen only once. V gene TRBV11-2 combines with J gene TRBJ2-5; D possibly corresponds to TRBD2 (7 bases). CDR1 SGHAT and CDR2 FQNNGV come from the germline V gene. V lost 7 bases, J lost 5 bases, and 17 bases lay in between. The CDR3 has 14 residues. The CDR3 loop is CASIQGGGVETQYF. DNA of the CDR3: TGTGCCAGCATCCAAGGGGGGGGTGTCGAGACCCAGTACTTC.

This clone has a handful of counts. The chain couples TRBV27 to TRBJ2-5; 7 bases align to TRBD2. Germline assignment: CDR1 MNHEY and CDR2 SMNVEV (reference sequence). V lost 5 bases to trimming and J lost 4 bases; unmatched junction nucleotides: 13. This CDR3 contains 16 residues. CDR3 amino acids: CASSQVQILARETQYF. In DNA, the CDR3 is TGTGCCAGCAGTCAAGTCCAAATACTAGCGAGAGAGACCCAGTACTTC.

This clone was seen just once. The chain links TRBV4-2 to TRBJ1-2; no firm D call. Deletions cut 0 bases from V and 5 bases from J, with 4 bases between. The germline V gene has CDR1 LGHNA and CDR2 YNFKEQ. The CDR3 consists of 12 residues. Written as DNA, the CDR3 is TGTGCCAGCAGCCAAGACCCGTATGGCTACACCTTC. This codes for CASSQDPYGYTF.

The rearrangement links TRBV2 to TRBJ2-1; 7 bases align to TRBD2. Germline trimming cut 7 bases from V and 3 bases from J; bases unmatched to any gene: 6. The germline CDR1 and CDR2 sequences are SNHLY and FYNNEI. This CDR3 spans 14 amino acids. CDR3 region: CASKFGTNYNEQFF. Here the CDR3 DNA reads TGTGCCAGCAAGTTCGGGACTAACTACAATGAGCAGTTCTTC. The full variable domain, completed using reference TRBV2 and TRBJ2-1, is EPEVTQTPSHQVTQMGQEVILRCVPISNHLYFYWYRQILGQKVEFLVSFYNNEISEKSEIFDDQFSVERPDGSNFTLKIRSTKLEDSAMYFCASKFGTNYNEQFFGPGTRLTVL.

The J gene is TRBJ2-7, the V gene TRBV2; 8 bases map to TRBD1. Per the germline V gene, CDR1 is SNHLY and CDR2 is FYNNEI. This CDR3 is built from 14 residues. J gave up 2 bases and V 6 bases, and 6 bases lay outside the gene matches. CDR3 residues: CASSGDRRTYEQYF. CDR3 DNA: TGTGCCAGCAGCGGGGACAGGCGAACCTACGAGCAGTACTTC.

In DNA form, the CDR3 reads TGTGCCAGTAGTATGGGCCCGGCGGCGGGTCAAGAGACCCAGTACTTC. As protein: CASSMGPAAGQETQYF. The chain uses TRBV19 and TRBJ2-5; D possibly corresponds to TRBD2 (5 bases). The CDR3 runs to 16 residues. Germline V gives CDR1 LNHDA, CDR2 SQIVND (reference sequence). V was shortened by 3 bases and J by 2 bases, with 16 bases between the two germline ends.

The J gene is TRBJ2-2, the V gene TRBV27; 7 nucleotides line up with TRBD2. Germline CDR1 is MNHEY and CDR2 is SMNVEV (reference sequence). The CDR3 is made up of 15 amino acids. The V segment lost 2 bases and the J segment 5 bases; nucleotides outside the gene matches: 5. The CDR3 region is CASSLAGVRTGELFF. In DNA, the CDR3 is TGTGCCAGCAGTTTAGCGGGAGTGAGAACCGGGGAGCTGTTTTTT.

The V and J genes are TRBV12-3 or TRBV12-4 and TRBJ1-2, with D hard to call. V was trimmed by 5 bases and J by 4 bases, leaving 5 bases between them. The CDR3 totals 11 residues. CDR3 residues: CASSRGYGYTF. The DNA for the CDR3 is TGTGCCAGCAGTCGAGGCTATGGCTACACCTTC.

This sequence joins TRBV5-1 and TRBJ2-5; TRBD2 aligns across 8 bases. The germline CDR1 and CDR2 sequences are SGHRS and YFSETQ. The CDR3 has 16 residues. Trimming removed 0 bases from V and 2 bases from J; junction bases left unmatched: 6. This CDR3 is CASSLGSGVEQETQYF. CDR3 bases: TGCGCCAGCAGCTTGGGTAGCGGGGTTGAACAAGAGACCCAGTACTTC.

The chain has TRBV10-3 and TRBJ1-5; possibly TRBD1 for D (5 bases). The ends were cut back, 0 bases at V and 7 bases at J, with 10 bases in the middle. Looked up from germline, CDR1 is ENHRY and CDR2 is SYGVKD. The CDR3 has 14 residues. The CDR3 region has the DNA TGTGCCATCAGTGAGTCTAAGGGGCTCCAGCCCCAGCATTTT. This sequence encodes CAISESKGLQPQHF.

The J gene is TRBJ1-2, the V gene TRBV5-6; perhaps TRBD1 as D (6 bases). Germline V gene sequence: CDR1 SGHDT, CDR2 YYEEEE. V was shortened by 5 bases and J by 6 bases, with 14 bases between the two germline ends. CDR3 length: 13 amino acids. CDR3 sequence: CASRGTSRDGYTF. CDR3 nucleotides: TGTGCCAGCAGAGGGACAAGTCGGGATGGCTACACCTTC.

This clone was counted between two and nine times. Written as DNA, the CDR3 is TGTGCCAGCAGTTTATCAGACAGGCTTTCTTATGGCTACACCTTC. Translated: CASSLSDRLSYGYTF. The genes are TRBV28 and TRBJ1-2; the D gene is possibly TRBD1 (6 bases). V lost 1 base and J lost 5, with 14 bases in between. CDR1 is MDHEN, CDR2 SYDVKM, per germline. This CDR3 has 15 residues.

In this sample, this clone turned up once. The chain employs TRBV5-5 and TRBJ1-4, with no clear D. This CDR3 region has 14 residues. Trimming removed 1 base from V and 8 bases from J, with 12 bases in between. The V gene's germline CDR1 is SGHKS and CDR2 YYEKEE (reference sequence). In DNA form, the CDR3 reads TGTGCCAGCAGCTTGATCGGGAAGGGCGAAAAACTGTTTTTT. Its protein product is CASSLIGKGEKLFF.

This rearrangement joins TRBV18 to TRBJ1-1, with D maybe TRBD1 (6 bases). Germline lookup yields CDR1 KGHSH and CDR2 LQKENI. The V gene lost 0 bases and the J gene lost 6 bases, with 14 bases spanning the gap. This CDR3 has 15 residues. CDR3 DNA sequence: TGTGCCAGCTCACCACCGGGAACAGGGAAGCCTGAAGCTTTCTTT. Its protein is CASSPPGTGKPEAFF.

The chain uses TRBV28 and TRBJ1-2; 9 nucleotides line up with TRBD1. This CDR3 spans 15 amino acids. CDR1 is MDHEN and CDR2 is SYDVKM in the germline V gene. V dropped 4 bases and J dropped 3; count of bases not matched to a gene: 6. Here the CDR3 DNA reads TGTGCCAGCAGTTATCGGACAGGGGAGCACTATGGCTACACCTTC. This sequence encodes CASSYRTGEHYGYTF.

This rearrangement joins TRBV18 to TRBJ2-7; 10 bases align to TRBD1. V dropped 0 bases and J dropped 6; count of bases not matched to a gene: 2. CDR1 KGHSH and CDR2 LQKENI come from the germline V gene. The CDR3 consists of 14 residues. In DNA form, the CDR3 reads TGTGCCAGCTCACCACCGGGACAGGGGCGCGAGCAGTACTTC. This sequence encodes CASSPPGQGREQYF.

The chain employs TRBV27 and TRBJ2-7; possible D gene TRBD1, 6 bases. CDR3 length: 13 amino acids. The V end was cut by 2 bases, the J end by 3 bases, with 8 bases between. Germline CDR1 and CDR2: MNHEY and SMNVEV (reference sequence). The CDR3 loop reads CASSLQGNYEQYF. CDR3 sequence (DNA): TGTGCCAGCAGTTTACAGGGGAACTACGAGCAGTACTTC.

CDR3 DNA: TGTGCCAGCAGTCCCCACTTAGCGGGAAACTCCTACAATGAGCAGTTCTTC. Protein sequence: CASSPHLAGNSYNEQFF. The rearrangement joins TRBV25-1 to TRBJ2-1; 8 positions match TRBD2. From germline, CDR1 is MGHDK and CDR2 SYGVNS. This CDR3 is 17 amino acids long. The V segment lost 5 bases and the J segment 0 bases; nucleotides outside the gene matches: 9.

The chain carries TRBV18 and TRBJ1-4; weak D call: TRBD1 (5 bases). The CDR3 covers 13 residues. Per the germline V gene, CDR1 is KGHSH and CDR2 is LQKENI. Trimming took 3 bases from V and 6 from J, leaving 8 bases between them. CDR3 DNA sequence: TGTGCCAGCTCACCGGCCAGGGATGAAAAACTGTTTTTT. As protein: CASSPARDEKLFF.

The chain carries TRBV7-2 and TRBJ2-3; 12 bases map to TRBD2. Germline V gene lookup returns CDR1 SGHTA and CDR2 FQGNSA. J was trimmed by 1 base and V by 4 bases; bases with no gene match: 9. The CDR3 sequence is 18 residues long. CDR3 in DNA: TGTGCCAGCAGCTCCCGCACTAGACTAGCGGGGGGCACAGATACGCAGTATTTT. This gives the protein CASSSRTRLAGGTDTQYF.